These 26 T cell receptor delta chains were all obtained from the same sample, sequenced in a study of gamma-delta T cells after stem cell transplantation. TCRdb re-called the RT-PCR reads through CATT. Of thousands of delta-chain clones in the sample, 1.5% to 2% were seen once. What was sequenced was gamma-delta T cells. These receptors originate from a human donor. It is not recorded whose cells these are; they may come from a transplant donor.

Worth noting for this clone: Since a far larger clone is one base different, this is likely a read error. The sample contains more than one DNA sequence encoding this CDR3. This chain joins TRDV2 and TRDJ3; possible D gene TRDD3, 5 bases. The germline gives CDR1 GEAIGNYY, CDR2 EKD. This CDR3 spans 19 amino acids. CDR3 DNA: TGTGCCTGTGACACTTTGGATCCCGTGAGCTCCTGGGACACCCGGCAGATGTTTTTC. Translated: CACDTLDPVSSWDTRQMFF.

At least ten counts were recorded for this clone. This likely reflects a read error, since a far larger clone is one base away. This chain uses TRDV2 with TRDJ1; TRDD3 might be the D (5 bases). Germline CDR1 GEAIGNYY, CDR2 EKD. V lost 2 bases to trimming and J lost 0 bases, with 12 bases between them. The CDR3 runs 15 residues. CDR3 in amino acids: CACDKVGTYTDKLIF. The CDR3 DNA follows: TGTGCCTGTGACAAAGTGGGGACGTACACCGATAAACTCATCTTT.

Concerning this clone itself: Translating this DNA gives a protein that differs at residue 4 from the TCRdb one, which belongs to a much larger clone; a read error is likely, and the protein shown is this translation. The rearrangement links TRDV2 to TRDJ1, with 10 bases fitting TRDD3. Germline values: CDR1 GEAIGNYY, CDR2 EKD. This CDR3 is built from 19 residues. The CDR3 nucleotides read TGTGCCTGTGGCACCGTACTGGGGGATCCGTTCCCGTACACCGATAAACTCATCTTT. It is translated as CACGTVLGDPFPYTDKLIF.

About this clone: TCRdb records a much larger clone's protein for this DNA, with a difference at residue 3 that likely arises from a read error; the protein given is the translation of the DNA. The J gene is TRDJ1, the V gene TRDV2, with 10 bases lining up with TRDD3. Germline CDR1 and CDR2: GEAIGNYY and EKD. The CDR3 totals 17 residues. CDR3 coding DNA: TGTGCCTATGACACCGTCACTGGGGGATTACGCACCGATAAACTCATCTTT. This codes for CAYDTVTGGLRTDKLIF.

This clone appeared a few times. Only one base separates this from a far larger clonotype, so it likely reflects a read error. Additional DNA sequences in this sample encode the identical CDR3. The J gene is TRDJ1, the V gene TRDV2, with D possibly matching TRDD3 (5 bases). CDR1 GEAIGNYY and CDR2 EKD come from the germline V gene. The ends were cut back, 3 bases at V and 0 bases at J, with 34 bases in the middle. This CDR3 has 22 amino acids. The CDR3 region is CACDPLPNLLGRTLGNTDKLIF. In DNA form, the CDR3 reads TGTGCCTGTGACCCGCTCCCAAATCTGCTGGGTCGAACCCTTGGGAACACCGATAAACTCATCTTT.

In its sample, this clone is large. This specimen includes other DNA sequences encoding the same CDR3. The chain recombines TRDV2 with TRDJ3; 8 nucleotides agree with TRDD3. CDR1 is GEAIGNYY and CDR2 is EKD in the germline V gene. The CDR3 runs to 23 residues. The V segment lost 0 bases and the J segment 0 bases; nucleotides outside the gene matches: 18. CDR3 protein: CACDTVVRDTPEETSWDTRQMFF. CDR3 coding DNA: TGTGCCTGTGACACCGTTGTCCGGGATACGCCGGAAGAAACCTCCTGGGACACCCGACAGATGTTTTTC.

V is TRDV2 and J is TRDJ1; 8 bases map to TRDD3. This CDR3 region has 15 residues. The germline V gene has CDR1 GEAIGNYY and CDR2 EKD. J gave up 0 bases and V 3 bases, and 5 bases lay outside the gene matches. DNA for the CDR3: TGTGCCTGTGACCCGGTACTGGGGGACACCGATAAACTCATCTTT. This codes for CACDPVLGDTDKLIF.

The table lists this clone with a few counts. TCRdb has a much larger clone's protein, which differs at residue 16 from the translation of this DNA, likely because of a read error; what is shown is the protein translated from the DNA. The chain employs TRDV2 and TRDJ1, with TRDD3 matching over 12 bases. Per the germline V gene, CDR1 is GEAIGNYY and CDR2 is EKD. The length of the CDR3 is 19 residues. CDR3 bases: TGTGCCTGTGACCCGGTACTGGGGGATACACAGTTGTACACCGATAGACTCATCTTT. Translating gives CACDPVLGDTQLYTDRLIF.

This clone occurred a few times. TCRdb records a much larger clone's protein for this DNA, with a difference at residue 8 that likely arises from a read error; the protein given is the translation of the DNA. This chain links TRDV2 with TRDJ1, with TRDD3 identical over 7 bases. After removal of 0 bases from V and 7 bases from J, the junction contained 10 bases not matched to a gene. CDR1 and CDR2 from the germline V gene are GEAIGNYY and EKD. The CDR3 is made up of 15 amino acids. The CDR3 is CACDTVGQDTGKLIF. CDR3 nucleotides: TGTGCCTGTGACACCGTCGGGCAGGATACGGGTAAACTCATCTTT.

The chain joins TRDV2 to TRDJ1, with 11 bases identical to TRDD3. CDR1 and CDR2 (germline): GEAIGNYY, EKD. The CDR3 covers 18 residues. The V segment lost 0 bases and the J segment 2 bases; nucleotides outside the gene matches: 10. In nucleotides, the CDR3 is TGTGCCTGTGACACCGTTGTACTGGGGGATATTGTAACCGATAAACTCATCTTT. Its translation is CACDTVVLGDIVTDKLIF.

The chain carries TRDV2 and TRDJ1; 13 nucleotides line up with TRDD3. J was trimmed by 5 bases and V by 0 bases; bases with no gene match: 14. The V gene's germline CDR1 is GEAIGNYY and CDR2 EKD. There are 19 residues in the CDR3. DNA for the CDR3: TGTGCCTGTGACACCCTACTGGGGGATACGCTTCCCTCCGGGGATAAACTCATCTTT. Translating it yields CACDTLLGDTLPSGDKLIF.

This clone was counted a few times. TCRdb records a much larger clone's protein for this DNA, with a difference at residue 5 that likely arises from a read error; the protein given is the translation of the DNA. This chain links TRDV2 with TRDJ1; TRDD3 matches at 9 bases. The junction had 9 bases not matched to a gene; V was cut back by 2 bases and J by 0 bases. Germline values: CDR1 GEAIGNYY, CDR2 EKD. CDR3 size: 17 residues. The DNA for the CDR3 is TGTGCCTGTGACAGACTGGGGGACCTTCTTAACACCGATAAACTCATCTTT. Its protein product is CACDRLGDLLNTDKLIF.

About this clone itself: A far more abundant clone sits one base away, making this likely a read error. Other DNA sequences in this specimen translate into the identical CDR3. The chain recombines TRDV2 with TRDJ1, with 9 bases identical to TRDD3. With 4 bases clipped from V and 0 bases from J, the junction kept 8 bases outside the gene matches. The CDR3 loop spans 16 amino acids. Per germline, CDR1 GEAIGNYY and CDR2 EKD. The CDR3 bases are TGTGCCTGTGATTTACTGGGGGACTTCAACACCGATAAACTCATCTTT. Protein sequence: CACDLLGDFNTDKLIF.

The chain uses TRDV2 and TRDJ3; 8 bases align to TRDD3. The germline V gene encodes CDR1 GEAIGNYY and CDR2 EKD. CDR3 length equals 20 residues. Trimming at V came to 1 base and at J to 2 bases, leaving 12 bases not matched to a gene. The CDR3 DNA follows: TGTGCCTGTGACACTCTGGGGGAGAGGAATAACCCCTGGGACACCCGACAGATGTTTTTC. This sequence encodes CACDTLGERNNPWDTRQMFF.

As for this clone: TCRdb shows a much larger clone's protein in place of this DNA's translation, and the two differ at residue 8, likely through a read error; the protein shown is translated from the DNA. As DNA, the CDR3 is TGTGCCTGTGAACCCTTAACTCTGGGGGTTAAACTCATCTTT. Its translation: CACEPLTLGVKLIF. This chain connects TRDV2 to TRDJ1; TRDD3 matches at 7 bases. CDR3 length equals 14 residues. V dropped 4 bases and J dropped 7; count of bases not matched to a gene: 11. The germline V gene has CDR1 GEAIGNYY and CDR2 EKD.

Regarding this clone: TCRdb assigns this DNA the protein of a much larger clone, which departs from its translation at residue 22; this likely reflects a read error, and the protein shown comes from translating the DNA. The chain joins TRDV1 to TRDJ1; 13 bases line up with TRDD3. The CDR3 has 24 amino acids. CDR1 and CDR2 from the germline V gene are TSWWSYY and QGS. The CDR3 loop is CALGEGAQFRTGGYAALYTDKPIF. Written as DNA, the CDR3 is TGTGCTCTTGGGGAAGGGGCACAGTTCCGTACTGGGGGATACGCTGCTTTGTACACCGATAAACCCATCTTT.

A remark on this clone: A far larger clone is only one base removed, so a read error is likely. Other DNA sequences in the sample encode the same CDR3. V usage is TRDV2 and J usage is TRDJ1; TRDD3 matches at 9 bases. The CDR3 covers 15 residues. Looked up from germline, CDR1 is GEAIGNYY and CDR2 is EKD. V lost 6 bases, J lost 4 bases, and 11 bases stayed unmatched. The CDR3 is CACFSLGDFGDKLIF. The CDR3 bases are TGTGCCTGTTTTTCCCTGGGGGATTTCGGCGATAAACTCATCTTT.

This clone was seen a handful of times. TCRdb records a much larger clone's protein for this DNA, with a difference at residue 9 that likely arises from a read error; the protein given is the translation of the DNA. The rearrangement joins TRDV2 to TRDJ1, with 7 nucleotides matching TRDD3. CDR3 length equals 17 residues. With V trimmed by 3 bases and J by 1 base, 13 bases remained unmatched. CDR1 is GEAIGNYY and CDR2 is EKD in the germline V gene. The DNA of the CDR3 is TGTGCCTGTGACTCCATAACTGGGGTTCATAGCACCGATAAACTCATCTTT. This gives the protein CACDSITGVHSTDKLIF.

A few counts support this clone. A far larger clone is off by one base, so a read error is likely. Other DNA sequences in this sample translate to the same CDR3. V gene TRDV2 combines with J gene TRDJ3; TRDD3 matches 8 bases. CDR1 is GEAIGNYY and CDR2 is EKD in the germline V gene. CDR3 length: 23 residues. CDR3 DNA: TGCGCCTGTGACACCGTTGTCCGGGATACGCCGGAAGAAACCTCCTGGGACACCCGACAGATGTTTTTC. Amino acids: CACDTVVRDTPEETSWDTRQMFF.

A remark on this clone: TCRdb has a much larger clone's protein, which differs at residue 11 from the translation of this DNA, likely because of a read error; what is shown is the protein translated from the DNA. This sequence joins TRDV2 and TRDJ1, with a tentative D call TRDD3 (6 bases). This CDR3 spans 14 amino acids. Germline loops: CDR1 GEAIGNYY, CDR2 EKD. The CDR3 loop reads CACDLTGRTDNLIF. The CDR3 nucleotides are TGTGCCTGTGACCTGACTGGGAGGACCGATAACCTCATCTTT.

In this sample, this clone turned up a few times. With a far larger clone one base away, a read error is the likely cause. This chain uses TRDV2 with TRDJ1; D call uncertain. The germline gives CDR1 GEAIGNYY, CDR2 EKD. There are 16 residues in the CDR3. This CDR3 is CAYDTVTAMKADKLIF. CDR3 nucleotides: TGTGCCTATGACACCGTCACAGCGATGAAGGCCGATAAACTCATCTTT.

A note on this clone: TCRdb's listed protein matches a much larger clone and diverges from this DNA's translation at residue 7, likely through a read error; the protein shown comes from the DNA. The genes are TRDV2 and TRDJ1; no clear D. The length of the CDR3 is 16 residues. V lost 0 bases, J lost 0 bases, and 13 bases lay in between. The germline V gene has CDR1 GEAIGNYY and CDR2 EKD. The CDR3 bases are TGTGCCTGTGACACCGTGAAGGAGTTATACACCGATAAACTCATCTTT. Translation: CACDTVKELYTDKLIF.

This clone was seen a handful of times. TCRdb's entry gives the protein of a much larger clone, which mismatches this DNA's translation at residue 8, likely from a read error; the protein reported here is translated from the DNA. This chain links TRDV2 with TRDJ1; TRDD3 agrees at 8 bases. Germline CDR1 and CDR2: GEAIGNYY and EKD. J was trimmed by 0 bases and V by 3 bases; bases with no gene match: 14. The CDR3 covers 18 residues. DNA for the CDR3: TGTGCCTGTGACGTACTGGGGGGTACGGAGGGGCACACCGATAAACTCATCTTT. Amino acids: CACDVLGGTEGHTDKLIF.

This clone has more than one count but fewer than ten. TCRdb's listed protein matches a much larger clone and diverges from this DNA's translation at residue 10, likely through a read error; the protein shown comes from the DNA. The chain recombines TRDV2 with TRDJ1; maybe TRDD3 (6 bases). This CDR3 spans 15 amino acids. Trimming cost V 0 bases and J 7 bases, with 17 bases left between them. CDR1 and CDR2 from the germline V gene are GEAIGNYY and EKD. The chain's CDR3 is CACDTVGRDMGKLIF. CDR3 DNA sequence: TGTGCCTGTGACACCGTCGGGCGGGATATGGGTAAACTCATCTTT.

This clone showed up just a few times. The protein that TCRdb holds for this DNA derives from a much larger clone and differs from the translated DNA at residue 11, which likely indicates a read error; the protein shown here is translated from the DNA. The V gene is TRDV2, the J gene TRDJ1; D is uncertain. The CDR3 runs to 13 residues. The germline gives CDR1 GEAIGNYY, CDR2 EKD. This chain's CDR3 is CACDAISADKPIF. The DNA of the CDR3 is TGTGCCTGTGACGCCATCTCAGCCGATAAACCCATCTTT.

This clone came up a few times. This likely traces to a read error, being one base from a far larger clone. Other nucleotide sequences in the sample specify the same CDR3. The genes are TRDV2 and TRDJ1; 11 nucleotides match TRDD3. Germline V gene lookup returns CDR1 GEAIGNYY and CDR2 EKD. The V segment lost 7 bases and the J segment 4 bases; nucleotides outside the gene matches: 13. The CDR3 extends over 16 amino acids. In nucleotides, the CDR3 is TGTGCCTGCTATTCGATTACTGGGGGATATGTCGATAAACTCATCTTT. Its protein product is CACYSITGGYVDKLIF.